The 16 T cell receptor beta chains presented below share a single source sample, sequenced in a study of CD8 T cells in Susac syndrome. RNA, at roughly 0.5 to 1 ug, was reverse transcribed with random hexamers. TCRdb re-derived calls from the immunoSEQ multiplex PCR reads in MiXCR, one entry per CDR3 protein. Among around 300,000 distinct CDR3 sequences listed, approximately 85% were seen once. The source material was CD8+ T cells from PBMCs. These receptors all stem from a human donor with multiple sclerosis.

The chain employs TRBV19 and TRBJ2-7; D unresolved. From germline, CDR1 is LNHDA and CDR2 SQIVND (reference sequence). The CDR3 runs to 14 residues. V dropped 0 bases and J dropped 4 bases, with 10 bases sitting between them. CDR3 DNA sequence: TGTGCCAGTAGTATAGATTTGGAAGGATACGAGCAGTACTTC. Translation gives CASSIDLEGYEQYF.

J is TRBJ2-1 and V is TRBV27; 11 nucleotides match TRBD2. CDR3 length: 16 amino acids. Per germline, CDR1 MNHEY and CDR2 SMNVEV (reference sequence). Trimming took 2 bases from V and 9 from J; bases not matched to a gene: 9. Here the CDR3 DNA reads TGTGCCAGCAGTTTAGCGACTAGCGGGGTCTCCAGTGAGCAGTTCTTC. This gives the protein CASSLATSGVSSEQFF.

The CDR3 region is CASSPYYPASSYEQYF. The CDR3 DNA sequence: TGTGCCAGCAGCCCATACTATCCCGCCAGCTCCTACGAGCAGTACTTC. V gene TRBV13 combines with J gene TRBJ2-7; D unresolved. CDR1 and CDR2 (germline): PRHDT, FYEKMQ (reference sequence). The CDR3 contains 16 residues. V dropped 5 bases and J dropped 0 bases, with 17 bases sitting between them.

This CDR3 is CASSYSPGTDTQYF. The CDR3 DNA sequence: TGTGCCAGCAGTTACTCGCCGGGGACAGATACGCAGTATTTT. This chain joins TRBV6-6 and TRBJ2-3; TRBD2 might be the D (5 bases). This CDR3 spans 14 amino acids. Germline loops: CDR1 MNHNY, CDR2 SVGAGI (reference sequence). Trimming stripped 0 bases from V and 3 bases from J, with 7 bases between.

V and J are TRBV6-1 and TRBJ2-2; 8 positions agree with TRBD2. This CDR3 is 16 amino acids long. Trimming at V came to 6 bases and at J to 5 bases, leaving 11 bases not matched to a gene. Germline V lookup: CDR1 MNHNS, CDR2 SASEGT. The CDR3 loop is CASSKSGSSNTGELFF. CDR3 in DNA: TGTGCCAGCAGCAAAAGCGGGAGTAGTAATACCGGGGAGCTGTTTTTT.

This chain joins TRBV7-9 and TRBJ2-2; 8 nucleotides line up with TRBD1. V trimming: 5 bases; J trimming: 1 base; junction bases outside the gene matches: 12. This CDR3 region has 18 residues. Germline V gene sequence: CDR1 SEHNR, CDR2 FQNEAQ (reference sequence). CDR3 bases: TGTGCCAGCAGCCCCCGGACAGGGCTACCCGGGAACACCGGGGAGCTGTTTTTT. Protein: CASSPRTGLPGNTGELFF.

The chain couples TRBV7-8 to TRBJ2-1; tentative D call: TRBD2 (5 bases). Germline V gives CDR1 SGHVS, CDR2 FQNEAQ. The CDR3 has 16 amino acids. V gave up 8 bases and J gave up 0 bases, with 17 bases separating them. Here the CDR3 reads CASRTRIQRSYNEQFF. CDR3 coding DNA: TGTGCCAGCCGTACTAGGATACAACGCTCCTACAATGAGCAGTTCTTC.

This chain uses TRBV12-5 with TRBJ2-5; TRBD1 might be the D (6 bases). Per the germline V gene, CDR1 is LGHNT and CDR2 is FRNRAP. This CDR3 spans 15 amino acids. Trimming stripped 2 bases from V and 5 bases from J, with 15 bases between. The DNA of the CDR3 is TGTGCTAGTGGTTTGTCAGGGGCGCTTGGGGAGACCCAGTACTTC. This translates into CASGLSGALGETQYF.

The V gene is TRBV6-1, the J gene TRBJ2-1; D might be TRBD1 or TRBD2, each matching 5 bases. The germline V and J ends were trimmed by 6 bases and 6 bases, with 21 bases remaining between them. The germline CDR1 and CDR2 sequences are MNHNS and SASEGT. The CDR3 sequence is 16 residues long. CDR3 sequence reads: CASRPPLGENTNEQFF. The CDR3 region has the DNA TGTGCCAGCAGGCCCCCCTTGGGGGAGAATACCAATGAGCAGTTCTTC.

The CDR3 DNA reads as TGTGCCAGCAGCCACCGGACAGCTTGGGGAGAGACCCAGTACTTC. Its protein is CASSHRTAWGETQYF. The V call is TRBV27, the J call TRBJ2-5; D may be TRBD1 (6 bases). Germline loops: CDR1 MNHEY, CDR2 SMNVEV (reference sequence). V lost 6 bases and J 4 bases, leaving 18 bases between the germline ends. This CDR3 region has 15 residues.

The gene calls are TRBV6-2 or TRBV6-3 and TRBJ2-1; possibly TRBD1 or TRBD2 for D (6 bases each). Per germline, CDR1 MNHEY and CDR2 SVGEGT. The V and J ends lost 4 bases and 3 bases respectively, with 10 bases between them. The CDR3 is made up of 14 amino acids. This CDR3 is CASSSGDNYNEQFF. As DNA, the CDR3 is TGTGCCAGCAGTTCGGGGGACAACTACAATGAGCAGTTCTTC.

The chain couples TRBV28 to TRBJ2-7; 10 bases line up with TRBD1. The germline CDR1 and CDR2 sequences are MDHEN and SYDVKM. V was clipped by 6 bases and J by 4 bases; unmatched bases: 3. This CDR3 contains 13 residues. This CDR3 is CASRGTGEYEQYF. The CDR3 nucleotides read TGTGCCAGCAGAGGGACAGGGGAGTACGAGCAGTACTTC.

The V call is TRBV29-1, the J call TRBJ1-2; D gene uncertain. The germline V gene encodes CDR1 SQVTM and CDR2 ANQGSEA. The CDR3 runs 10 residues. V lost 4 bases and J lost 5, with 5 bases in between. CDR3 nucleotide sequence: TGCAGCGTTGGGCGGTATGGCTACACCTTC. Translated, it gives CSVGRYGYTF. Drawing the rest from reference TRBV29-1 and TRBJ1-2, the complete variable domain is SAVISQKPSRDICQRGTSLTIQCQVDSQVTMMFWYRQQPGQSLTLIATANQGSEATYESGFVIDKFPISRPNLTFSTLTVSNMSPEDSSIYLCSVGRYGYTFGSGTRLTVV.

The chain links TRBV28 to TRBJ2-1; no reliable D call. Germline CDR1 is MDHEN and CDR2 is SYDVKM. This CDR3 has 11 residues. V lost 8 bases and J 3 bases, leaving 5 bases between the germline ends. CDR3 residues: CASVFYNEQFF. CDR3 bases: TGTGCCAGCGTTTTCTACAATGAGCAGTTCTTC.

The genes are TRBV28 and TRBJ2-1; TRBD2 matches 9 bases. Germline V gene lookup returns CDR1 MDHEN and CDR2 SYDVKM. Germline trimming cut 3 bases from V and 8 bases from J; bases unmatched to any gene: 8. The CDR3 extends over 15 amino acids. The CDR3 DNA follows: TGTGCCAGCAGTTTCCTGATAGCGGGGGAACATGAGCAGTTCTTC. Residues: CASSFLIAGEHEQFF. The variable domain in full, completed from reference TRBV28 and TRBJ2-1, reads DVKVTQSSRYLVKRTGEKVFLECVQDMDHENMFWYRQDPGLGLRLIYFSYDVKMKEKGDIPEGYSVSREKKERFSLILESASTNQTSMYLCASSFLIAGEHEQFFGPGTRLTVL.

The chain combines TRBV29-1 with TRBJ1-2; D remains unclear. Germline CDR1 is SQVTM and CDR2 is ANQGSEA. Trimming shortened V by 5 bases and J by 6 bases, and 16 bases separated the two germline ends. The length of the CDR3 is 13 residues. The CDR3 nucleotides are TGCAGCGTTCGGGAGGCCCCATGGGATGGCTACACCTTC. Protein product: CSVREAPWDGYTF.